Listed below are T cell receptor beta chains from one sample, sequenced in a study of control samples from healthy donors and cancer patients. The protocol was immunoSEQ multiplex PCR, while the TCRdb copy is restricted to in-frame clones and leaves out a portion. The sample gives about 15,000 clones, roughly 80% of which show up once; 15% to 20% is in the top ten. The specimen was formalin-fixed, paraffin-embedded tissue. The receptors shown here come from a female donor with lung cancer. Each CDR3 is given without its conserved first and last residue. The D gene is left open where the match is weak. Only some rows state a clone size, as once, few, many or a class for expanded clones.

d_call | clone_size | v_call | cdr3_aa
TRBD2 | . | TRBV7-3 | ASSSGLATYNEQF
. | . | TRBV20-1 | SARGTGELF
. | . | TRBV4-3 | ASSQDSHRNEQF
. | . | TRBV11-2 | ASSFGQETQY
. | . | TRBV7-2 | ASSLIRVNTEAF
TRBD2 | . | TRBV5-1 | ASSFSGGNIGTQY
TRBD1 | . | TRBV18 | ASSQSTGGDSYNSPLH
. | . | TRBV13 | ASSKLGSGNTIY
. | . | TRBV10-2 | ASSESRGALLGTQY
TRBD1 | . | TRBV7-8 | ASSAGTGGSIQY
. | . | TRBV20-1 | SAMTGNEQF
. | . | TRBV7-2 | ASSQLGTGNSPLH
. | . | TRBV6-5 | ASRPPKGRETQY
TRBD1 | . | TRBV10-3 | ASRQGVVMNTEAF
. | . | TRBV5-1 | ASAGTSYNEQF
TRBD2 | . | TRBV27 | ASNIAGSYNEQF
. | . | TRBV5-6 | ASSLVPQGGEQY
. | . | TRBV7-2 | ASGGGRREKLF
TRBD2 | . | TRBV7-2 | ASSITSGQQY
. | . | TRBV7-8 | ASSLARGWGEAF
. | few | TRBV6-4 | ASSDGSTDTQY
TRBD2 | . | TRBV4-1 | ASSQDSLAGYYEQY
TRBD2 | . | TRBV28 | ASSSSGGLGTIAETQY
TRBD1 | few | TRBV6-2/TRBV6-3 | ASSPRTGDTEAF
TRBD1 | . | TRBV19 | ATQGEFNQPQH
TRBD2 | . | TRBV6-5 | ASSYSSLAGSYEQY
. | . | TRBV21-1 | ASTNNLEGARGNQPQH
. | . | TRBV4-3 | ASSPGVTRTDTQY
. | . | TRBV19 | ASSIAGGNQPQH
. | . | TRBV4-2 | ASSQDWAGRNTIY
TRBD2 | . | TRBV19 | ASGRGGRDEQY
. | . | TRBV7-3 | ASSLSLDTEAF
. | . | TRBV7-2 | ASSLERAAGYT
. | . | TRBV6-2/TRBV6-3 | ASSSQYNEQF
. | few | TRBV11-2 | ASSRRAQAEQY
TRBD1 | few | TRBV6-4 | ASSEFGTGGPDTQY
TRBD2 | few | TRBV7-9 | ASSFTSGRDTQY
. | . | TRBV10-3 | AISEGKGEAF
TRBD2 | few | TRBV18 | ASSSIAGDLSYEQY
. | . | TRBV5-1 | ASYSPGVMNTEAF
. | . | TRBV12-3/TRBV12-4 | ASRPAEQPQH
TRBD2 | . | TRBV5-6 | ASRSTRDYTDTQY
. | . | TRBV10-2 | AIGLSHATDTQY
. | few | TRBV4-2 | ASSQGSRDSPLH
TRBD1 | . | TRBV10-2 | ASSPQGVQPQH
. | . | TRBV7-2 | ASSLEGGVGETQY
TRBD1 | . | TRBV4-1 | ASSQDRDRLTHSYNEQF
. | . | TRBV15 | ATSRAYLSVTEAF
TRBD1 | . | TRBV6-5 | ASSSGQGRNQPQH